This entry lists 2 T cell receptor beta chains sequenced from one sample in a study of T cells in Graves' hyperthyroidism and ophthalmopathy. Amplification targeted TCR beta CDR3 regions from RNA transcripts. The HTBI primer set was used in a first-round RT-PCR of the TCR CDR3. TCRdb reanalysed the multiplex PCR reads using MiXCR and keeps one entry per CDR3 protein. The sample has more than 300,000 distinct CDR3 sequences, about 15% seen once. Sequencing used blood. These receptors originate from a woman aged 60-70 years with Graves' hyperthyroidism.

This chain connects TRBV12-3 or TRBV12-4 to TRBJ2-2, with 7 bases lining up with TRBD2. This CDR3 spans 15 amino acids. V was clipped by 11 bases and J by 0 bases; unmatched bases: 9. CDR3 in DNA: TGTGCCGGCACCCGGGACTACTCGAACACCGGGGAGCTGTTTTTT. Translated: CAGTRDYSNTGELFF.

This clonotype was counted ten times or more. The chain has TRBV2 and TRBJ2-5; D gene unclear. With 8 bases removed from V and 4 bases from J, the gap between germline ends came to 2 bases. CDR3 size: 9 residues. The germline V gene encodes CDR1 SNHLY and CDR2 FYNNEI. The CDR3 sequence is CASGETQYF. CDR3 DNA: TGTGCCAGCGGAGAGACCCAGTACTTC.